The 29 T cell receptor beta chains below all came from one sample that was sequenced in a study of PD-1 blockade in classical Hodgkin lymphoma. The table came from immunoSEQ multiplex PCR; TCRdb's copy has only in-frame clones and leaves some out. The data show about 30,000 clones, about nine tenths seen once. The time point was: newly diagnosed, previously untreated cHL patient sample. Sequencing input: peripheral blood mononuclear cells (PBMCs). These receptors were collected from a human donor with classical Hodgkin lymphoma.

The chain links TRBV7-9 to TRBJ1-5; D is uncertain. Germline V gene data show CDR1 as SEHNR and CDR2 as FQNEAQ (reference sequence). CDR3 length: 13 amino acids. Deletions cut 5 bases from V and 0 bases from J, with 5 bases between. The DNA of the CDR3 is TGTGCCAGCAGCAAGGGTAGCAATCAGCCCCAGCATTTT. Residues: CASSKGSNQPQHF.

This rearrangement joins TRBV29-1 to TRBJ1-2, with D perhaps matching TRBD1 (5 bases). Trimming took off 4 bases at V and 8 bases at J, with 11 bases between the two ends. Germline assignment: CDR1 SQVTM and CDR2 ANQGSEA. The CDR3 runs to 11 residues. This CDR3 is CSVARVMGYTF. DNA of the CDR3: TGCAGCGTTGCCAGGGTAATGGGCTACACCTTC.

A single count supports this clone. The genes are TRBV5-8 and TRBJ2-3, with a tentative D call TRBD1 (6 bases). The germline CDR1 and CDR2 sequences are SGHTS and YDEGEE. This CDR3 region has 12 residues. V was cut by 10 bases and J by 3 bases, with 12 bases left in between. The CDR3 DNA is TGTGCCGGAGACAGGAGGACAGATACGCAGTATTTT. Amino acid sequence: CAGDRRTDTQYF.

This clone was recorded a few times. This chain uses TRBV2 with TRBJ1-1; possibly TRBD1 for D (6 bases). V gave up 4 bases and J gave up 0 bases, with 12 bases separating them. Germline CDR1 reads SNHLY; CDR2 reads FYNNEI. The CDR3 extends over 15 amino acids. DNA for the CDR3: TGTGCCAGCAGTGCTTTTGGACAGATGAACACTGAAGCTTTCTTT. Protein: CASSAFGQMNTEAFF.

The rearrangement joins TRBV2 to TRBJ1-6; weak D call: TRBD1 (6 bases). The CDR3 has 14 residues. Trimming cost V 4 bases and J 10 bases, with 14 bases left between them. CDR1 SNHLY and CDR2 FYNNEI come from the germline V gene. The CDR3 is CASSGGGGGSPLHF. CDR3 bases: TGTGCCAGCAGTGGAGGGGGTGGTGGATCACCCCTCCACTTT.

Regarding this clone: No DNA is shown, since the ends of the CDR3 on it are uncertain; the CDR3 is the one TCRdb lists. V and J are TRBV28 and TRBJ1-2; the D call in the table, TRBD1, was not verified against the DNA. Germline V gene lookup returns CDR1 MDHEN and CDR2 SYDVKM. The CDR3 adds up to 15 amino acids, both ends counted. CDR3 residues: CASSTSTGPPYGYTF.

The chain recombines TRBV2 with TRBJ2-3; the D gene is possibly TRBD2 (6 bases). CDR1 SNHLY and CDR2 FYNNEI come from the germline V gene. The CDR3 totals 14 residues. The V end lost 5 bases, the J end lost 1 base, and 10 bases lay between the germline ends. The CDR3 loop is CASSRGGGTDTQYF. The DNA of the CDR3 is TGTGCCAGCAGTCGAGGCGGGGGCACAGATACGCAGTATTTT. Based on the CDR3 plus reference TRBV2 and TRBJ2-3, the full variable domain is EPEVTQTPSHQVTQMGQEVILRCVPISNHLYFYWYRQILGQKVEFLVSFYNNEISEKSEIFDDQFSVERPDGSNFTLKIRSTKLEDSAMYFCASSRGGGTDTQYFGPGTRLTVL.

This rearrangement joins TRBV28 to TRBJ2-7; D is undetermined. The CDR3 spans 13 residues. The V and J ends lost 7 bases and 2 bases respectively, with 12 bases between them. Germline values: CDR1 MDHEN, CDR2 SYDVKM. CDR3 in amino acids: CASIGSPTYEQYF. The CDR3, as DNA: TGTGCCAGCATTGGGTCCCCGACCTACGAGCAGTACTTC.

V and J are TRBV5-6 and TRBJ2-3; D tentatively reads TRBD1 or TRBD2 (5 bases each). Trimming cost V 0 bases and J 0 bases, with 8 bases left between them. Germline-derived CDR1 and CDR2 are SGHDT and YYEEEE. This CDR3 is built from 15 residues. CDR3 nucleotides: TGTGCCAGCAGCTTGGCCGGGGCTAGCACAGATACGCAGTATTTT. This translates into CASSLAGASTDTQYF.

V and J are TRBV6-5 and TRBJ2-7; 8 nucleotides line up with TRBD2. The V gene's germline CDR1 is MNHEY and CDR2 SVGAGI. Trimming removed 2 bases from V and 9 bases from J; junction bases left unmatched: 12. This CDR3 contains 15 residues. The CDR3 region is CASSYALAGTGRQYF. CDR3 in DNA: TGTGCCAGCAGTTACGCCCTAGCGGGCACGGGCCGGCAGTACTTC.

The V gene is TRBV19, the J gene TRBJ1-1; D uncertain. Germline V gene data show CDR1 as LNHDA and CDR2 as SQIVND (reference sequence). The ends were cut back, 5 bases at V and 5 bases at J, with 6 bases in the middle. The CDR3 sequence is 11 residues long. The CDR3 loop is CASSGITEAFF. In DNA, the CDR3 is TGTGCCAGTAGTGGGATAACTGAAGCTTTCTTT.

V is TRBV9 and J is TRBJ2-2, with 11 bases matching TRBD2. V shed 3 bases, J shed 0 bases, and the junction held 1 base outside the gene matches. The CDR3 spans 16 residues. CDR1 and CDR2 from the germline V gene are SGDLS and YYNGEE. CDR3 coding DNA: TGTGCCAGCAGCGCGACTAGCGGGGCGAACACCGGGGAGCTGTTTTTT. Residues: CASSATSGANTGELFF. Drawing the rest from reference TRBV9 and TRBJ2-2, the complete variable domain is DSGVTQTPKHLITATGQRVTLRCSPRSGDLSVYWYQQSLDQGLQFLIQYYNGEERAKGNILERFSAQQFPDLHSELNLSSLELGDSALYFCASSATSGANTGELFFGEGSRLTVL.

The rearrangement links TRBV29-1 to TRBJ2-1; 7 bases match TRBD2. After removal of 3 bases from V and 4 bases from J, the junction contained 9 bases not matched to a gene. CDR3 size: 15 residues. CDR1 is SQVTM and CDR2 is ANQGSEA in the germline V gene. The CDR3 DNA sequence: TGCAGCGTTGAGGGGCCTAGCGGTCTTTACAATGAGCAGTTCTTC. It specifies CSVEGPSGLYNEQFF.

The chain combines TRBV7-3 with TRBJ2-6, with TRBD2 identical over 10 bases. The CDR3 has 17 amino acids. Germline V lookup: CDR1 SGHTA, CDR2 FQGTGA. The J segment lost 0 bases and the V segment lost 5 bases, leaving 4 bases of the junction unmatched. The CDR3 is CASSTGLATSGANVLTF. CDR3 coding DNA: TGTGCCAGCAGCACGGGACTAGCGACCTCTGGGGCCAACGTCCTGACTTTC.

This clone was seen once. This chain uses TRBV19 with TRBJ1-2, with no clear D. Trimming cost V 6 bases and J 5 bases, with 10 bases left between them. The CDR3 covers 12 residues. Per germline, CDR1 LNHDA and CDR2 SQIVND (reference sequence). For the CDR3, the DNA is TGTGCCAGTAGCCGCCTCGGATATGGCTACACCTTC. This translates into CASSRLGYGYTF.

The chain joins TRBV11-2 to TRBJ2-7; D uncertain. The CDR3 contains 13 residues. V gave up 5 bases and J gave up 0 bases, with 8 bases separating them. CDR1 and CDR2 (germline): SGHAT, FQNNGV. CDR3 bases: TGTGCCAGCAGCATAACAGACTCCTACGAGCAGTACTTC. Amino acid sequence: CASSITDSYEQYF. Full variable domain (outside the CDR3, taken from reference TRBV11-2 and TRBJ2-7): EAGVAQSPRYKIIEKRQSVAFWCNPISGHATLYWYQQILGQGPKLLIQFQNNGVVDDSQLPKDRFSAERLKGVDSTLKIQPAKLEDSAVYLCASSITDSYEQYFGPGTRLTVT.

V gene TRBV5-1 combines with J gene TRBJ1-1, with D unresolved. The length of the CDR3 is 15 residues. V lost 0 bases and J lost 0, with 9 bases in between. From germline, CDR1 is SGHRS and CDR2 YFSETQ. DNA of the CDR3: TGCGCCAGCAGCTTGGTTCGGACCTTGAACACTGAAGCTTTCTTT. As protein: CASSLVRTLNTEAFF.

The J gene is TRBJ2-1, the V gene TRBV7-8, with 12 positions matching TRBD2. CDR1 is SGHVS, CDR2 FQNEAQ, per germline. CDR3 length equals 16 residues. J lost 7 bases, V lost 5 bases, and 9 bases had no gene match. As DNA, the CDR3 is TGTGCCAGCAGCCCCCGCCGACTAGCGGGAGTGAATGAGCAGTTCTTC. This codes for CASSPRRLAGVNEQFF.

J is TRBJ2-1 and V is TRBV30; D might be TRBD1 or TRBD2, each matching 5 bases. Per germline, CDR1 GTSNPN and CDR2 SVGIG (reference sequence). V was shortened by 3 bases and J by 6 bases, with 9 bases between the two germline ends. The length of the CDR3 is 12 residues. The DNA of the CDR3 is TGTGCCTGGAGCGGGACCTTCAATGAGCAGTTCTTC. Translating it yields CAWSGTFNEQFF.

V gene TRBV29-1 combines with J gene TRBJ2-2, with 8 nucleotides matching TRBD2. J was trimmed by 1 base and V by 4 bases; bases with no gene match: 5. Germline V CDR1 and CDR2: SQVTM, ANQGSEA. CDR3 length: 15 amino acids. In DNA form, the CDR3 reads TGCAGCGTTGCTCGGGGGGGAGTGAACACCGGGGAGCTGTTTTTT. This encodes CSVARGGVNTGELFF.

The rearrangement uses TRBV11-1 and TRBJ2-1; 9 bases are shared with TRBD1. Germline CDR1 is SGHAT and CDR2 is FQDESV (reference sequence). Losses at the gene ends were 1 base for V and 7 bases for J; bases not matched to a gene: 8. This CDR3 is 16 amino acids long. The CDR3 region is CASSLGNLQGANEQFF. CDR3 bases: TGTGCCAGCAGCTTAGGGAACCTACAGGGGGCAAATGAGCAGTTCTTC.

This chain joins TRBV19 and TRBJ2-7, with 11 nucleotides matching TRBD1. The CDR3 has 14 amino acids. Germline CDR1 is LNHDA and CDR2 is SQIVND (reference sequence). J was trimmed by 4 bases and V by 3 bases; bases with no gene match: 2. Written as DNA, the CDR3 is TGTGCCAGTAGTATCGGGACAGGGGGGTACGAGCAGTACTTC. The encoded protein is CASSIGTGGYEQYF.

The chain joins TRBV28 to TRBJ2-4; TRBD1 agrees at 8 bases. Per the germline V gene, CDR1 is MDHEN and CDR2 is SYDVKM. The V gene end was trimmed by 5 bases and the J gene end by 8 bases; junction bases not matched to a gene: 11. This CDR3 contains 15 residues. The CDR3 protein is CASSPPGQGAYIQYF. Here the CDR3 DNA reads TGTGCCAGCAGTCCCCCAGGACAGGGAGCGTACATTCAGTACTTC.

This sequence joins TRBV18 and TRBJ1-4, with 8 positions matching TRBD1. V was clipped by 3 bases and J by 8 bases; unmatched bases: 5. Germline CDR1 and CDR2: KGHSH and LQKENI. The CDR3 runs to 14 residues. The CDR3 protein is CASSPQGAGEKLFF. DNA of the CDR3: TGTGCCAGCTCACCCCAGGGGGCAGGGGAAAAACTGTTTTTT.

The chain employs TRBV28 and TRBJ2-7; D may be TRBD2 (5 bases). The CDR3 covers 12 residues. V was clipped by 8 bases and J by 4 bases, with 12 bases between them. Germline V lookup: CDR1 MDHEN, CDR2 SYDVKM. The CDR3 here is CASYLSGYEQYF. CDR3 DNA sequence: TGTGCCAGCTACCTTTCGGGATACGAGCAGTACTTC.

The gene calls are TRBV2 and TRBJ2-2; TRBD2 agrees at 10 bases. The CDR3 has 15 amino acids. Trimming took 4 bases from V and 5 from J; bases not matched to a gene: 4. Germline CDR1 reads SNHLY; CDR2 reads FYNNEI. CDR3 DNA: TGTGCCAGCAGTGTAATTAGCGGGAGGACCGGGGAGCTGTTTTTT. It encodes CASSVISGRTGELFF.

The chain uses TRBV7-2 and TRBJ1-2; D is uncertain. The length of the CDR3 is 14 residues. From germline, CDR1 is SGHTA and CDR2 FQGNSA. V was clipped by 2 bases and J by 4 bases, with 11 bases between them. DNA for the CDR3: TGTGCCAGCAGCTTAATGAGGGAGGGCTATGGCTACACCTTC. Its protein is CASSLMREGYGYTF.

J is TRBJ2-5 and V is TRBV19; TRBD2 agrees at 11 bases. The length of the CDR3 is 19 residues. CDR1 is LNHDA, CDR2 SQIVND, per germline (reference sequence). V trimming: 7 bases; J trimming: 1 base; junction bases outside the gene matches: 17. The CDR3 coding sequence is TGTGCCAGTACTCTAAAACTAGCGGGAGCTGACAGGGTCCAAGAGACCCAGTACTTC. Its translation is CASTLKLAGADRVQETQYF. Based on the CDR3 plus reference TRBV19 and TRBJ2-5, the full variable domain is DGGITQSPKYLFRKEGQNVTLSCEQNLNHDAMYWYRQDPGQGLRLIYYSQIVNDFQKGDIAEGYSVSREKKESFPLTVTSAQKNPTAFYLCASTLKLAGADRVQETQYFGPGTRLLVL.

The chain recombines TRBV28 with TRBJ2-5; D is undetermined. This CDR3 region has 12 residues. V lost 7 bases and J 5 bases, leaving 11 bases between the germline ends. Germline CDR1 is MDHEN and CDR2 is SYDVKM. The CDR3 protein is CASTQSQETQYF. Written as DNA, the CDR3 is TGTGCCAGCACCCAGTCACAGGAGACCCAGTACTTC.